Presented here are 8 T cell receptor beta chains from one specimen sequenced in a study of T cells in Graves' hyperthyroidism and ophthalmopathy. Amplified TCR beta CDR3 regions derived from RNA transcripts. TCR CDR3 underwent first-round RT-PCR with the HTBI primer set. In TCRdb, the multiplex PCR reads were re-called with MiXCR into one record per CDR3 protein. The sample consists of approximately 420,000 distinct CDR3 sequences, about 15% of them appearing once. The sequenced sample consisted of blood. Source of these receptors: a woman in her 30s with Graves' hyperthyroidism.

This clonotype was recorded once. This chain joins TRBV5-1 and TRBJ2-5; 8 bases are a match to TRBD2. The CDR3 is made up of 15 amino acids. The V and J ends lost 1 base and 4 bases, in that order; junction bases with no gene match: 6. In germline, CDR1 is SGHRS, CDR2 YFSETQ. The CDR3 nucleotides are TGCGCCAGCAGCTTGCAGCGGGAGACGGGAGAGACCCAGTACTTC. This encodes CASSLQRETGETQYF.

This clonotype was observed many times. The V and J genes are TRBV7-2 and TRBJ1-5; D unclear. Trimming cost V 5 bases and J 6 bases, with 8 bases left between them. From germline, CDR1 is SGHTA and CDR2 FQGNSA. This CDR3 spans 12 amino acids. Written as DNA, the CDR3 is TGTGCCAGCAGCCCGACGGGTCAGCCCCAGCATTTT. It is translated as CASSPTGQPQHF.

In its sample, this clonotype was seen many times. This chain joins TRBV20-1 and TRBJ1-5; TRBD1 might be the D (5 bases). Per germline, CDR1 DFQATT and CDR2 SNEGSKA (reference sequence). V was pared by 5 bases and J by 5 bases, with 13 bases between. This CDR3 has 13 amino acids. Here the CDR3 DNA reads TGCAGTGCTGGTGGGGCACGAGATCAGCCCCAGCATTTT. Amino acid sequence: CSAGGARDQPQHF.

This clonotype was picked up many times. The rearrangement links TRBV6-2 or TRBV6-3 to TRBJ2-5; 8 positions agree with TRBD1. This CDR3 contains 12 residues. J was trimmed by 4 bases and V by 6 bases; bases with no gene match: 1. Germline V gives CDR1 MNHEY, CDR2 SVGEGT. The CDR3 reads CASSTGGETQYF. Here the CDR3 DNA reads TGTGCCAGCAGCACAGGGGGAGAGACCCAGTACTTC.

In this sample, this clonotype turned up a few times. The rearrangement uses TRBV19 and TRBJ2-3, with D hard to call. The CDR3 totals 15 residues. Trimming pared 7 bases from V and 1 base from J, leaving 15 bases between. In germline, CDR1 is LNHDA, CDR2 SQIVND (reference sequence). This CDR3 is CASTPNGGGTDTQYF. The CDR3 DNA sequence: TGTGCCAGTACCCCTAATGGCGGAGGCACAGATACGCAGTATTTT.

This chain joins TRBV27 and TRBJ2-5, with 8 bases that match TRBD1. V lost 3 bases and J lost 13; bases outside the gene matches: 10. Germline CDR1 is MNHEY and CDR2 is SMNVEV (reference sequence). CDR3 length: 13 residues. The CDR3 DNA sequence: TGTGCCAGCAGTTTGAGGACAGGGAATAGAATGTACTTC. The encoded protein is CASSLRTGNRMYF.

This clonotype was counted only a few times. The chain employs TRBV14 and TRBJ2-7, with 15 bases lining up with TRBD2. CDR1 is SGHDN and CDR2 is FVKESK in the germline V gene. This CDR3 is 16 amino acids long. The V segment lost 4 bases and the J segment 5 bases; nucleotides outside the gene matches: 6. The CDR3 DNA reads TGTGCCAGCAGCCCCGGACTAGCGGGAGGGCCTGACGAGCAGTACTTC. Translated, it gives CASSPGLAGGPDEQYF.

This clonotype was picked up many times. This chain links TRBV3-1 with TRBJ2-2, with D possibly TRBD2 on 6 matching bases. Germline CDR1 is LGHDT and CDR2 is YNNKEL (reference sequence). This CDR3 contains 15 residues. V shed 5 bases and J shed 4 bases, with 14 bases lying between them. The CDR3 sequence is CASSGQTSFTGELFF. The CDR3 coding sequence is TGTGCCAGCAGCGGCCAGACTAGTTTCACCGGGGAGCTGTTTTTT.